This is a list of T cell receptor beta chains from one sample in a study of T cells after yellow fever vaccination. One entry per CDR3 protein, called by TCRdb with MiXCR from the 5' RACE reads. The table includes a few hundred thousand distinct CDR3 sequences, roughly 12% detected once. The source material was PBMCs, sampled on the day of the first yellow fever vaccination. These receptors were taken from a young man who received the YFV17D yellow fever vaccine. Both conserved end residues are part of each CDR3. The order of the fields is J gene, V gene, D gene, CDR3 length, clone size, CDR3 protein, CDR3 DNA. D genes are given only for firm matches. The size field is filled for only some rows; it gives once, few, many or a size class.

j_gene: TRBJ1-1
v_gene: TRBV5-6
d_gene: TRBD1
len: 15
abundance: -
CDR3aa: CASSLALGQGAEAFF
CDR3nt: TGTGCCAGCAGCTTGGCCTTGGGACAGGGTGCTGAAGCTTTCTTT

j_gene: TRBJ1-2
v_gene: TRBV5-6
d_gene: -
len: 14
abundance: -
CDR3aa: CASSSWGGANGYTF
CDR3nt: TGTGCCAGCAGCTCGTGGGGGGGGGCAAATGGCTACACCTTC

j_gene: TRBJ2-3
v_gene: TRBV19
d_gene: -
len: 14
abundance: few
CDR3aa: CASSLQTRRDTQYF
CDR3nt: TGTGCCAGTAGTCTCCAGACAAGGAGAGATACGCAGTATTTT

j_gene: TRBJ2-1
v_gene: TRBV4-3
d_gene: -
len: 15
abundance: few
CDR3aa: CASSRMSGNYNEQFF
CDR3nt: TGCGCCAGCAGCCGGATGAGCGGCAATTACAATGAGCAGTTCTTC

j_gene: TRBJ2-1
v_gene: TRBV6-1
d_gene: -
len: 16
abundance: -
CDR3aa: CASTDFGGGTYNEQFF
CDR3nt: TGTGCCAGCACCGATTTTGGAGGCGGAACCTACAATGAGCAGTTCTTC

j_gene: TRBJ2-2
v_gene: TRBV4-3
d_gene: -
len: 15
abundance: many
CDR3aa: CASSQELQNTGELFF
CDR3nt: TGCGCCAGCAGCCAAGAGTTGCAGAACACCGGGGAGCTGTTTTTT

j_gene: TRBJ2-3
v_gene: TRBV9
d_gene: TRBD1
len: 14
abundance: few
CDR3aa: CASSEGQHTDTQYF
CDR3nt: TGTGCCAGCAGCGAGGGACAGCACACAGATACGCAGTATTTT

j_gene: TRBJ1-5
v_gene: TRBV12-3/TRBV12-4
d_gene: -
len: 15
abundance: -
CDR3aa: CASSLQTYSNQPQHF
CDR3nt: TGTGCCAGCAGTTTACAGACATATAGCAATCAGCCCCAGCATTTT

j_gene: TRBJ1-6
v_gene: TRBV11-2
d_gene: TRBD1
len: 15
abundance: -
CDR3aa: CASSSRQGWNSPLHF
CDR3nt: TGTGCCAGCAGCTCTAGACAGGGCTGGAATTCACCCCTCCACTTT

j_gene: TRBJ2-7
v_gene: TRBV5-6
d_gene: -
len: 12
abundance: few
CDR3aa: CASSEQGREQYF
CDR3nt: TGTGCCAGCAGCGAACAGGGTCGAGAGCAGTACTTC

j_gene: TRBJ2-2
v_gene: TRBV20-1
d_gene: -
len: 13
abundance: -
CDR3aa: CSARAVSTGELFF
CDR3nt: TGCAGTGCTAGAGCTGTTAGCACCGGGGAGCTGTTTTTT

j_gene: TRBJ2-1
v_gene: TRBV20-1
d_gene: TRBD2
len: 15
abundance: few
CDR3aa: CSAARGVSSYNEQFF
CDR3nt: TGCAGTGCTGCGCGGGGGGTGAGCTCCTACAATGAGCAGTTCTTC

j_gene: TRBJ2-1
v_gene: TRBV14
d_gene: TRBD2
len: 15
abundance: -
CDR3aa: CASSQGLAGGLAQFF
CDR3nt: TGTGCCAGCAGCCAGGGACTAGCGGGGGGGCTCGCGCAGTTCTTC

j_gene: TRBJ2-3
v_gene: TRBV20-1
d_gene: TRBD2
len: 15
abundance: -
CDR3aa: CSARPEAGGYDTQYF
CDR3nt: TGCAGTGCTAGGCCGGAGGCGGGGGGATACGATACGCAGTATTTT

j_gene: TRBJ2-7
v_gene: TRBV3-1
d_gene: TRBD1
len: 15
abundance: -
CDR3aa: CASSQDTQGYGEQYF
CDR3nt: TGTGCCAGCAGCCAAGATACACAGGGGTACGGCGAGCAGTACTTC

j_gene: TRBJ2-7
v_gene: TRBV5-1
d_gene: TRBD2
len: 15
abundance: -
CDR3aa: CASSAGLATFYEQYF
CDR3nt: TGCGCCAGCAGCGCCGGACTAGCGACCTTCTACGAGCAGTACTTC

j_gene: TRBJ2-3
v_gene: TRBV18
d_gene: -
len: 15
abundance: -
CDR3aa: CASSPPTASTDTQYF
CDR3nt: TGTGCCAGCTCACCACCGACAGCTAGCACAGATACGCAGTATTTT

j_gene: TRBJ2-3
v_gene: TRBV5-1
d_gene: TRBD2
len: 16
abundance: -
CDR3aa: CASSPRAGDLTDTQYF
CDR3nt: TGCGCCAGCAGCCCAAGGGCGGGGGACCTCACAGATACGCAGTATTTT

j_gene: TRBJ2-3
v_gene: TRBV12-5
d_gene: TRBD1
len: 17
abundance: -
CDR3aa: CASGLVPPGQGKDTQYF
CDR3nt: TGTGCTAGTGGTTTGGTACCCCCCGGACAGGGCAAAGATACGCAGTATTTT

j_gene: TRBJ2-5
v_gene: TRBV18
d_gene: -
len: 14
abundance: -
CDR3aa: CASSPQRAQETQYF
CDR3nt: TGTGCCAGCTCACCACAGAGGGCCCAAGAGACCCAGTACTTC

j_gene: TRBJ1-2
v_gene: TRBV7-9
d_gene: TRBD1
len: 13
abundance: -
CDR3aa: CASLDRFHRGYTF
CDR3nt: TGTGCCTCTCTGGACAGGTTCCACCGTGGCTACACCTTC

j_gene: TRBJ2-7
v_gene: TRBV6-6
d_gene: -
len: 13
abundance: -
CDR3aa: CASRTAVSYEQYF
CDR3nt: TGTGCCAGCCGCACGGCGGTGTCTTACGAGCAGTACTTC

j_gene: TRBJ2-3
v_gene: TRBV5-1
d_gene: -
len: 14
abundance: -
CDR3aa: CASSLDGMTDTQYF
CDR3nt: TGCGCCAGCAGCTTGGACGGTATGACAGATACGCAGTATTTT

j_gene: TRBJ1-5
v_gene: TRBV2
d_gene: TRBD1
len: 14
abundance: few
CDR3aa: CASSAWDSYQPQHF
CDR3nt: TGTGCCAGCAGCGCCTGGGACAGTTATCAGCCCCAGCATTTT

j_gene: TRBJ2-1
v_gene: TRBV6-5
d_gene: -
len: 16
abundance: many
CDR3aa: CASSPGSAQGNNEQFF
CDR3nt: TGTGCCAGCAGCCCCGGGAGCGCCCAGGGTAACAATGAGCAGTTCTTC

j_gene: TRBJ2-2
v_gene: TRBV7-3
d_gene: TRBD1
len: 15
abundance: -
CDR3aa: CASSPDRGDTGELFF
CDR3nt: TGTGCCAGCAGCCCGGACAGGGGTGACACCGGGGAGCTGTTTTTT

j_gene: TRBJ1-2
v_gene: TRBV24-1
d_gene: -
len: 11
abundance: many
CDR3aa: CATSDTYGYTF
CDR3nt: TGTGCCACCAGTGATACCTATGGCTACACCTTC

j_gene: TRBJ2-2
v_gene: TRBV6-2/TRBV6-3
d_gene: -
len: 13
abundance: -
CDR3aa: CASSYIETGELFF
CDR3nt: TGTGCCAGCAGTTACATCGAGACCGGGGAGCTGTTTTTT

j_gene: TRBJ2-5
v_gene: TRBV19
d_gene: -
len: 11
abundance: -
CDR3aa: CASAARETQYF
CDR3nt: TGTGCCAGTGCGGCCCGGGAGACCCAGTACTTC

j_gene: TRBJ1-2
v_gene: TRBV5-4
d_gene: -
len: 12
abundance: -
CDR3aa: CASSWGRGGYTF
CDR3nt: TGTGCCAGCAGCTGGGGGAGGGGTGGCTACACCTTC

j_gene: TRBJ1-5
v_gene: TRBV20-1
d_gene: TRBD1
len: 15
abundance: -
CDR3aa: CSASLVQGTNQPQHF
CDR3nt: TGCAGTGCTAGCCTAGTACAGGGGACCAATCAGCCCCAGCATTTT

j_gene: TRBJ2-3
v_gene: TRBV4-3
d_gene: -
len: 15
abundance: few
CDR3aa: CASSQDTGVTDTQYF
CDR3nt: TGCGCCAGCAGCCAAGATACCGGGGTCACAGATACGCAGTATTTT

j_gene: TRBJ1-4
v_gene: TRBV7-2
d_gene: TRBD1
len: 14
abundance: few
CDR3aa: CASSFWQGDEKLFF
CDR3nt: TGTGCCAGCAGCTTTTGGCAGGGGGACGAAAAACTGTTTTTT

j_gene: TRBJ2-3
v_gene: TRBV5-4
d_gene: -
len: 14
abundance: -
CDR3aa: CASSLGAGSDTQYF
CDR3nt: TGTGCCAGCAGCTTGGGGGCAGGCTCAGATACGCAGTATTTT

j_gene: TRBJ2-3
v_gene: TRBV15
d_gene: -
len: 14
abundance: few
CDR3aa: CATSRVSWGDTQYF
CDR3nt: TGTGCCACCAGCAGGGTTTCCTGGGGAGATACGCAGTATTTT

j_gene: TRBJ2-7
v_gene: TRBV5-1
d_gene: -
len: 14
abundance: few
CDR3aa: CASSKGLGTYEQYF
CDR3nt: TGCGCCAGCAGCAAGGGTTTGGGGACCTACGAGCAGTACTTC